This TCR beta chain appears in the sequencing data of a study of shared clonotypes between healthy human individuals. V lost 3 bases to trimming and J lost 8 bases, with 17 bases between them. The CDR3 runs to 14 residues. Germline-derived CDR1 and CDR2 are SGHDT and YYEEEE. Only in-frame clones appear in the TCRdb table, and some are missing; sequencing was by immunoSEQ multiplex PCR. The data show about 580,000 clones, 98% seen once. Naivety among CD8 cells was defined by CD45RO negativity and positive CCR7 selection, thereby excluding terminally differentiated effector memory CD45RA+ cells. Note on this clone: Its antigen is not known.

Study observations and caveats: Specimens sampled were limited to blood, with tissue repertoires likely differing.

This receptor was obtained from a man aged 30 to 45 in good health. The sequencing sample was made of naive CD8+ T cells sorted from blood. The chain joins TRBV5-6 to TRBJ1-1, with D uncertain. CDR3 DNA: TGTGCCAGCAGCTCCGTTAGGCAGGTTGAAGAAGCTTTCTTT. Translation: CASSSVRQVEEAFF.